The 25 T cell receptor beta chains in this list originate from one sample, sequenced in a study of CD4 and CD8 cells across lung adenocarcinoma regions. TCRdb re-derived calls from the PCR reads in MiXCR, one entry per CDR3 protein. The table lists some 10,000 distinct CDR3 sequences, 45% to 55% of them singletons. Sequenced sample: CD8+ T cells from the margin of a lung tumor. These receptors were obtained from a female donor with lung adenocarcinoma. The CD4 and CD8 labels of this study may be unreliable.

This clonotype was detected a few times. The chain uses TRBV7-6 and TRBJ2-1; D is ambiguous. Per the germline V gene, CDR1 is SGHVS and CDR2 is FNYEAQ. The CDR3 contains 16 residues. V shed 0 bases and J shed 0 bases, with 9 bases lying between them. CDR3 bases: TGTGCCAGCAGCTTAGCCCCGGTGAGCTCCTACAATGAGCAGTTCTTC. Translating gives CASSLAPVSSYNEQFF.

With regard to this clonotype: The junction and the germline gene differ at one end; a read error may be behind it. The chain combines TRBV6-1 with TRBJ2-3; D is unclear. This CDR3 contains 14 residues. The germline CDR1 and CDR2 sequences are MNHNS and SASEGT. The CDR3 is CASIWSSGPDTQYF. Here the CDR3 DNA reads TGTGCCAGCATATGGTCTTCTGGGCCAGATACGCAGTACTTT.

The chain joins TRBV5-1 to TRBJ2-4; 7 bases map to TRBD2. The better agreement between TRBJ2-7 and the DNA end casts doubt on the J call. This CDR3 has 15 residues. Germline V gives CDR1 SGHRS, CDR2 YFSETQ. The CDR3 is CASSLTGTKDSEQYF. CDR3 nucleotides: TGCGCCAGCAGCCTAACCGGGACTAAGGATTCCGAGCAGTACTTC.

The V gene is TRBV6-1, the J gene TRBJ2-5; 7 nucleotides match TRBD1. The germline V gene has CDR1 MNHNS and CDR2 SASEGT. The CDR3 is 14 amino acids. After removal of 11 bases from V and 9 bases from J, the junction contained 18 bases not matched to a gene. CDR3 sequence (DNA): TGTGCCCGCGGCCGGGCTCTGGGGACAGCGTCCCAGTACTTC. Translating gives CARGRALGTASQYF.

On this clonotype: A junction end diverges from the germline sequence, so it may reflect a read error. The DNA for the CDR3 is TGCGCCAGGGGTCTGCGGGCTGTCGGACGCAATACGCAGTACTTT. Amino acids: CARGLRAVGRNTQYF. The chain has TRBV10-2 and TRBJ2-3; D is perhaps TRBD2 (5 bases). Germline V lookup: CDR1 WSHSY, CDR2 SAAADI. The CDR3 is 15 residues long.

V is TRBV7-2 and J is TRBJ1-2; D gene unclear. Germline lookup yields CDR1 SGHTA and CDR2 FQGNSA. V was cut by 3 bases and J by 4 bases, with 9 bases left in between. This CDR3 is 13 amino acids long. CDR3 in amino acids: CASSFTGSYGYTF. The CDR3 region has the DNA TGTGCCAGCAGCTTTACTGGGAGCTATGGCTACACCTTC.

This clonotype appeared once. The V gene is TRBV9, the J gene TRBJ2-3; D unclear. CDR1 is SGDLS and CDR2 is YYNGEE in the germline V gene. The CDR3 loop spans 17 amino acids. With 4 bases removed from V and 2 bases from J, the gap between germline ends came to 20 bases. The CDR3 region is CASSPRSVGGTTDTQYF. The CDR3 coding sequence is TGTGCCAGCAGCCCCCGCTCGGTGGGTGGTACCACAGATACGCAGTATTTT.

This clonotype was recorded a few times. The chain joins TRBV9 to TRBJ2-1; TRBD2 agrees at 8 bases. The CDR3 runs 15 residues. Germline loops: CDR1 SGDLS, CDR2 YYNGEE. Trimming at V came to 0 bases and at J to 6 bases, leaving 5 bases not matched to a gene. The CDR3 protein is CASSVDREGFNEQFF. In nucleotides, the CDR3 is TGTGCCAGCAGCGTAGATCGGGAGGGTTTCAATGAGCAGTTCTTC.

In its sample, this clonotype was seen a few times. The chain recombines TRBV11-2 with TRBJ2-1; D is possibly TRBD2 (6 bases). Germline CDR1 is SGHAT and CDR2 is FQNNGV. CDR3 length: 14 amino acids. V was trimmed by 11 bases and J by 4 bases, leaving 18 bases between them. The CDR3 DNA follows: TGTGCCCCGAACGAGGCGGGGTTGTACAATGAGCAGTTCTTC. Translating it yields CAPNEAGLYNEQFF. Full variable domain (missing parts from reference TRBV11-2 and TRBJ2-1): EAGVAQSPRYKIIEKRQSVAFWCNPISGHATLYWYQQILGQGPKLLIQFQNNGVVDDSQLPKDRFSAERLKGVDSTLKIQPAKLEDSAVYLCAPNEAGLYNEQFFGPGTRLTVL.

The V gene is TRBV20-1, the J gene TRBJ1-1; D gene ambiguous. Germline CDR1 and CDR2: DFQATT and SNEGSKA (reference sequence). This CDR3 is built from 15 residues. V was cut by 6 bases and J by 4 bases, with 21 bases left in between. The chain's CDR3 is CSAGDRVVSGTEAFF. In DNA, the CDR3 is TGCAGTGCCGGTGATAGGGTGGTATCTGGCACTGAAGCTTTCTTT.

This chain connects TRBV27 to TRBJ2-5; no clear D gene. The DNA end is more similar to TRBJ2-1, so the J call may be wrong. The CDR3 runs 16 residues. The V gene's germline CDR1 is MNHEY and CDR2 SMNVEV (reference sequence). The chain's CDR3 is CASSLSLSGVIHEQFF. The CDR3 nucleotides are TGTGCCAGCAGTTTATCGTTGTCGGGTGTAATCCATGAGCAGTTCTTC.

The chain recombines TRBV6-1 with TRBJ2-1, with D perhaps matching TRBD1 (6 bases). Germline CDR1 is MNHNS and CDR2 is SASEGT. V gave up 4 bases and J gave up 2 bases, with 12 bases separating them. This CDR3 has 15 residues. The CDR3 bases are TGTGCCAGCAGTGTGCTACAGGGTACCTACAATGAGCAGTTCTTC. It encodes CASSVLQGTYNEQFF.

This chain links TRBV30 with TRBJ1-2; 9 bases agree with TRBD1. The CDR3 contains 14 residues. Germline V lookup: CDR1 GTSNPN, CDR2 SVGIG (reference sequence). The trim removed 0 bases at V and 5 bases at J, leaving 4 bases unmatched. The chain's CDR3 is CAWSVQGARYGYTF. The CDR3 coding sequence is TGTGCCTGGAGTGTACAGGGGGCTAGGTATGGCTACACCTTC.

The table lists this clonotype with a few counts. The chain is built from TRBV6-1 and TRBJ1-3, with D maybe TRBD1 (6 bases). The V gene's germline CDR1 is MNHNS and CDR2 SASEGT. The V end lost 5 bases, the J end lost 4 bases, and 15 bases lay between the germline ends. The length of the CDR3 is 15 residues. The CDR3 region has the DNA TGTGCCAGCAGTCCGAGTACAGGGCCCGGAAACACCATATATTTT. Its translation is CASSPSTGPGNTIYF.

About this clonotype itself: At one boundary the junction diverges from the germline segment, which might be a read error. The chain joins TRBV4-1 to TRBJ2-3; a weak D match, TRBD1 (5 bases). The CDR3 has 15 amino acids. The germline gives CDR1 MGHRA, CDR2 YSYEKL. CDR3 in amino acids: CARGQGLCSKDTQYF. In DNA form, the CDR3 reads TGCGCCAGGGGGCAAGGGCTCTGTAGCAAAGATACCCAGTATTTC.

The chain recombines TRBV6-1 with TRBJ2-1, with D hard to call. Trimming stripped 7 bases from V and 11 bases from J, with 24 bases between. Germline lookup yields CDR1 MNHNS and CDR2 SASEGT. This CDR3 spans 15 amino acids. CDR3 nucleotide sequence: TGTGCCAGCACCCTCGAGGCAGGATCCTACGATAAGCAGTTCTTC. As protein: CASTLEAGSYDKQFF.

The CDR3: CASSSGSYNEQFF. The CDR3 DNA sequence: TGTGCCAGCAGTTCGGGGTCCTACAATGAGCAGTTCTTC. The gene calls are TRBV12-3 or TRBV12-4 and TRBJ2-1; D is perhaps TRBD2 (5 bases). There are 13 residues in the CDR3. The V end was cut by 4 bases, the J end by 1 base, with 5 bases between.

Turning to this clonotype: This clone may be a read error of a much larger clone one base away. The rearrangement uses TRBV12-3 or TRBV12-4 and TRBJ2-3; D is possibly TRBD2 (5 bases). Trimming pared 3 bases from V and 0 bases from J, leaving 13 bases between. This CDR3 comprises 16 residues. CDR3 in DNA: TGTGCCAGCAGTTTCGGGAACGGGCGGAGCACAGATACGCAGTATTTT. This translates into CASSFGNGRSTDTQYF.

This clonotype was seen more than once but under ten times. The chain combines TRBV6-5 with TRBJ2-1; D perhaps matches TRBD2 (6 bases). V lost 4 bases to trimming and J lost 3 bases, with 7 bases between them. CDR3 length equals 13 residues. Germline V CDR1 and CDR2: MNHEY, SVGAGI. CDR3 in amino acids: CASSWGLYNEQFF. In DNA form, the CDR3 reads TGTGCCAGCAGTTGGGGACTCTACAATGAGCAGTTCTTC.

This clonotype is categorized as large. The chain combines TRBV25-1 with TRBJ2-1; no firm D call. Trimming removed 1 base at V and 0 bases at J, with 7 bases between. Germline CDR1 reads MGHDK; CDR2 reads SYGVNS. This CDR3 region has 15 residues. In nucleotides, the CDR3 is TGTGCCAGCAGTGAATCTAGAGCCTCCTACAATGAGCAGTTCTTC. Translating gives CASSESRASYNEQFF.

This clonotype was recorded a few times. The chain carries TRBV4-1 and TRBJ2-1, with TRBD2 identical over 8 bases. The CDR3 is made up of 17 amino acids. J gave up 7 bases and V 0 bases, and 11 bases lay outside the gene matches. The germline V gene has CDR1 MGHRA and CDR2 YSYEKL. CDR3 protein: CASSQDRASGQRNEQFF. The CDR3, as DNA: TGCGCCAGCAGCCAAGATCGGGCTAGCGGGCAAAGGAATGAGCAGTTCTTC.

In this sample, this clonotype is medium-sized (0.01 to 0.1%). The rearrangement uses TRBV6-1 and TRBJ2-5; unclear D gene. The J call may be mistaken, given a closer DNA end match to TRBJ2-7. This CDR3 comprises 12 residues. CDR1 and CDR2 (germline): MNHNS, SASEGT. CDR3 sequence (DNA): TGTGCCAGCAGTGAAGTGAAGGCCGAGCAGTACTTC. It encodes CASSEVKAEQYF.

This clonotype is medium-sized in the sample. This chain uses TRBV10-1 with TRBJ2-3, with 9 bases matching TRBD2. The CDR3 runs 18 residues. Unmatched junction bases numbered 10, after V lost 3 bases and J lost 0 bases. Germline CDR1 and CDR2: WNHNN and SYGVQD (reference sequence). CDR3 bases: TGCGCCAGCAGTGACCACCCCCTTAGCGGGAGAAGCACAGATACGCAGTATTTT. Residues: CASSDHPLSGRSTDTQYF.

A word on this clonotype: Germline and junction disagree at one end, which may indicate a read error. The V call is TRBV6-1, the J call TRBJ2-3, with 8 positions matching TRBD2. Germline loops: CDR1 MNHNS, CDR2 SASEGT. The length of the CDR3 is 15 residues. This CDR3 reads CASRQAGGATDIQYF. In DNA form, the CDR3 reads TGTGCCAGCAGGCAGGCGGGGGGCGCCACAGATATTCAGTACTTT.

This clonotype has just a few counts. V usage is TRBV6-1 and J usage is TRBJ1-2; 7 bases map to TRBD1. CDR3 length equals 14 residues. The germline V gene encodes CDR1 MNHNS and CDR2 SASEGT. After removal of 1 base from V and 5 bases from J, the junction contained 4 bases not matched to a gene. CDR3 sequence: CASSEGTGLYGYTF. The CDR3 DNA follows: TGTGCCAGCAGTGAAGGGACAGGTCTATATGGCTACACCTTC.